This TCR beta chain came from a study of blood T cell repertoires in COVID-19. Study context: T cells, B-cell-depleted T cells, or PBMCs supplied cDNA or gDNA.

Germline CDR1 reads MDHEN; CDR2 reads SYDVKM. The CDR3 runs to 17 residues. V was shortened by 3 bases and J by 3 bases, with 21 bases between the two germline ends. Sequencing was performed with immunoSEQ multiplex PCR; in TCRdb, only in-frame clones are kept and a portion is missing. The repertoire includes approximately 210,000 clones, about 90% of them detected once, and roughly 1.5% sits in the top ten. This sequence joins TRBV28 and TRBJ2-7; no reliable D call. The sample comprised peripheral blood. The TCR was taken from a man aged 18 to 30 with active or convalescent COVID-19. The CDR3 nucleotides read TGTGCCAGCAGTTTTCCCCCCCGGCAGGTCAAGGTCTACGAGCAGTACTTC. This encodes CASSFPPRQVKVYEQYF.